This TCR beta chain was identified in a study of blood T cell repertoires in COVID-19. V was pared by 3 bases and J by 3 bases, with 6 bases of the junction left unmatched. The CDR3 length is 17 residues. Per the germline V gene, CDR1 is KGHDR and CDR2 is SFDVKD. In the original processing: Amplification of reference gene primers provided the estimated nucleated cell counts. The data were produced by immunoSEQ multiplex PCR, yet TCRdb's version contains in-frame clones alone and is incomplete. That table is the source of V, J and clone size, and D and trimming were worked out from the DNA. The profile shows about 270,000 clones, less than 95% of them singletons. Participant age was roughly 18 to 100 years, and participants resided in fewer than 30 US areas. Cohorts were based on clinical histories the participants reported.

The chain has TRBV24-1 and TRBJ2-2; 10 nucleotides align to TRBD2. This clonotype was obtained from a man aged 35 to 55 who had been exposed to COVID-19. Sequenced input: PBMCs or T cells enriched from blood (not recorded which). This CDR3 is CATSDPSGRADTGELFF. CDR3 bases: TGTGCCACCAGTGATCCCAGCGGGAGGGCCGACACCGGGGAGCTGTTTTTT.